Below, 21 T cell receptor beta chains from the same sample are listed, as sequenced in a study of response to subunit inactivated influenza vaccine. MiXCR was run by TCRdb on the RT-PCR reads, yielding one entry per CDR3 protein. The sample holds about 300,000 distinct CDR3 sequences, about 20% seen once. The sequences come from PBMCs from blood, collected around 22 months after vaccination. The origin of the receptors is a man aged 50 to 69 who received an inactivated influenza vaccine.

This clonotype was recorded a few times. The CDR3 here is CAISVDVVLGSPLHF. The CDR3 DNA sequence: TGTGCCATCAGTGTTGATGTAGTACTGGGTTCACCCCTCCACTTT. The chain couples TRBV10-3 to TRBJ1-6; no clear D gene. CDR3 length equals 15 residues. Germline CDR1 ENHRY, CDR2 SYGVKD. V lost 4 bases and J 9 bases, leaving 16 bases between the germline ends.

In its sample, this clonotype was seen a few times. The genes are TRBV28 and TRBJ2-1; D is possibly TRBD2 (6 bases). Trimming pared 5 bases from V and 3 bases from J, leaving 20 bases between. The CDR3 is 17 residues long. Germline assignment: CDR1 MDHEN and CDR2 SYDVKM. CDR3 protein: CASSDRLVLWLYNEQFF. DNA of the CDR3: TGTGCCAGCAGTGACAGACTAGTTCTCTGGCTCTACAATGAGCAGTTCTTC.

The sample holds many counts of this clonotype. CDR3: CSARVDEVYGYTF. Written as DNA, the CDR3 is TGCAGTGCTAGAGTTGACGAGGTTTATGGCTACACCTTC. The rearrangement uses TRBV20-1 and TRBJ1-2; D remains ambiguous. CDR1 is DFQATT, CDR2 SNEGSKA, per germline (reference sequence). Trimming stripped 1 base from V and 5 bases from J, with 11 bases between. CDR3 length equals 13 residues.

This chain uses TRBV7-9 with TRBJ2-7; no clear D gene. V lost 5 bases, J lost 0 bases, and 8 bases lay in between. CDR1 SEHNR and CDR2 FQNEAQ come from the germline V gene (reference sequence). The CDR3 is 13 residues long. Here the CDR3 reads CASSPADSYEQYF. In DNA form, the CDR3 reads TGTGCCAGCAGCCCCGCGGACTCCTACGAGCAGTACTTC.

V is TRBV14 and J is TRBJ1-1; the match to TRBD1 covers 9 bases. Germline CDR1 is SGHDN and CDR2 is FVKESK. The CDR3 is 15 residues long. V dropped 1 base and J dropped 6; count of bases not matched to a gene: 6. CDR3 in amino acids: CASSQVTGGPSEAFF. The CDR3, as DNA: TGTGCCAGCAGCCAAGTGACAGGGGGGCCGTCTGAAGCTTTCTTT.

The J gene is TRBJ2-1, the V gene TRBV24-1; D gene ambiguous. Germline-derived CDR1 and CDR2 are KGHDR and SFDVKD. V was trimmed by 0 bases and J by 6 bases, leaving 11 bases between them. The CDR3 consists of 15 residues. The CDR3 DNA reads as TGTGCCACCAGTGATTTGCGTCTCCGCCCCAATGAGCAGTTCTTC. As protein: CATSDLRLRPNEQFF.

This clonotype was seen a handful of times. The chain has TRBV5-1 and TRBJ1-1, with TRBD1 matching 9 bases. The V gene end was trimmed by 4 bases and the J gene end by 4 bases; junction bases not matched to a gene: 8. CDR3 length: 15 amino acids. The germline V gene has CDR1 SGHRS and CDR2 YFSETQ. This chain's CDR3 is CASSRNRGPGTEAFF. The CDR3 region has the DNA TGCGCCAGCAGCAGGAACAGGGGGCCGGGCACTGAAGCTTTCTTT. Combining the CDR3 with reference TRBV5-1 and TRBJ1-1 gives the whole variable domain KAGVTQTPRYLIKTRGQQVTLSCSPISGHRSVSWYQQTPGQGLQFLFEYFSETQRNKGNFPGRFSGRQFSNSRSEMNVSTLELGDSALYLCASSRNRGPGTEAFFGQGTRLTVV.

This clonotype was picked up a small number of times. The chain joins TRBV25-1 to TRBJ1-1; D unresolved. The CDR3 length is 13 residues. Germline lookup yields CDR1 MGHDK and CDR2 SYGVNS. V lost 4 bases and J lost 2, with 8 bases in between. The CDR3 loop is CASSAESNTEAFF. CDR3 bases: TGTGCCAGCAGTGCCGAATCTAACACTGAAGCTTTCTTT.

This clonotype was seen more than once but under ten times. The chain links TRBV6-1 to TRBJ2-7; 10 bases agree with TRBD2. J was trimmed by 4 bases and V by 5 bases; bases with no gene match: 8. The germline gives CDR1 MNHNS, CDR2 SASEGT. This CDR3 comprises 15 residues. CDR3 loop: CASSRLAGEGYEQYF. In nucleotides, the CDR3 is TGTGCCAGCAGTCGTCTAGCGGGAGAAGGATACGAGCAGTACTTC.

The chain couples TRBV20-1 to TRBJ1-1, with D unresolved. Trimming stripped 0 bases from V and 3 bases from J, with 8 bases between. There are 13 residues in the CDR3. In germline, CDR1 is DFQATT, CDR2 SNEGSKA (reference sequence). Here the CDR3 reads CSAREGWDTEAFF. For the CDR3, the DNA is TGCAGTGCTAGAGAGGGGTGGGACACTGAAGCTTTCTTT.

This chain uses TRBV6-2 or TRBV6-3 with TRBJ1-1; 8 bases are shared with TRBD1. The CDR3 consists of 18 residues. The J segment lost 0 bases and the V segment lost 0 bases, leaving 9 bases of the junction unmatched. Germline V gene sequence: CDR1 MNHEY, CDR2 SVGEGT. CDR3 in amino acids: CASSYSKGQGPMNTEAFF. The CDR3 DNA is TGTGCCAGCAGTTACTCTAAAGGACAGGGTCCCATGAACACTGAAGCTTTCTTT.

CDR3 amino acids: CSARDRLRQNSGQPQHF. CDR3 nucleotide sequence: TGCAGTGCTAGAGATAGACTTCGGCAGAACTCCGGGCAGCCCCAGCATTTT. This chain links TRBV20-1 with TRBJ1-5, with D unclear. This CDR3 has 17 amino acids. Germline lookup yields CDR1 DFQATT and CDR2 SNEGSKA (reference sequence). V gave up 0 bases and J gave up 7 bases, with 22 bases separating them.

This clonotype has only a few counts. The chain couples TRBV12-3 or TRBV12-4 to TRBJ1-1; D unresolved. This CDR3 has 12 residues. Trimming removed 7 bases at V and 2 bases at J, with 8 bases between. The CDR3 coding sequence is TGTGCCAGCACCCTCCTTAACACTGAAGCTTTCTTT. It specifies CASTLLNTEAFF.

This clonotype has more than one count but fewer than ten. The chain combines TRBV6-1 with TRBJ1-2, with 9 bases matching TRBD1. Germline CDR1 MNHNS, CDR2 SASEGT. This CDR3 comprises 14 residues. After removal of 6 bases from V and 9 bases from J, the junction contained 11 bases not matched to a gene. CDR3 in DNA: TGTGCCAGCAGCATTGACAGGGGGAATTCACGCTACACCTTC. Protein: CASSIDRGNSRYTF.

Comment on this clonotype: Sequence at one end of the junction differs from germline and may be a read error. The chain recombines TRBV6-2 or TRBV6-3 with TRBJ1-1; the D gene is possibly TRBD1 (6 bases). The CDR3 has 14 amino acids. Per the germline V gene, CDR1 is MNHEY and CDR2 is SVGEGT. The CDR3 sequence: CATSYWGAGTEAFF. The CDR3 region has the DNA TGTGCCACCAGTTACTGGGGGGCCGGCACTGAAGCTTTCTTT.

A few counts support this clonotype. This rearrangement joins TRBV29-1 to TRBJ1-5, with D perhaps TRBD1 (5 bases). This CDR3 region has 14 residues. The germline V gene has CDR1 SQVTM and CDR2 ANQGSEA. V was pared by 4 bases and J by 1 base, with 11 bases between. CDR3 loop: CSVVDGTSNQPQHF. The CDR3 coding sequence is TGCAGCGTTGTTGACGGGACGAGCAATCAGCCCCAGCATTTT.

In the case of this clonotype: One junction end disagrees with the germline gene, perhaps due to a read error. The V call is TRBV5-1, the J call TRBJ1-1; D call uncertain. The CDR3 spans 14 residues. The germline gives CDR1 SGHRS, CDR2 YFSETQ. CDR3 nucleotides: TGCACCAGCAGCCCCTGGGAAGCCAACACTGAAGCTTTCTTT. Protein product: CTSSPWEANTEAFF.

The V call is TRBV7-6, the J call TRBJ1-2; D is unresolved. Germline V gene data show CDR1 as SGHVS and CDR2 as FNYEAQ. The V gene lost 5 bases and the J gene lost 5 bases, with 15 bases spanning the gap. The CDR3 is 14 amino acids. CDR3 in DNA: TGTGCCAGCAGCCGTACCGCCAGAGATTATGGCTACACCTTC. Its protein is CASSRTARDYGYTF.

This chain joins TRBV12-3 or TRBV12-4 and TRBJ2-3, with 7 bases fitting TRBD2. The CDR3 is 14 amino acids. V was clipped by 6 bases and J by 0 bases; unmatched bases: 3. CDR3 sequence reads: CASRSSGSTDTQYF. CDR3 sequence (DNA): TGTGCCAGCAGATCTAGCGGTAGCACAGATACGCAGTATTTT.

This chain uses TRBV5-1 with TRBJ1-3, with D possibly matching TRBD1 (6 bases). Per the germline V gene, CDR1 is SGHRS and CDR2 is YFSETQ. The CDR3 spans 14 residues. V lost 4 bases to trimming and J lost 8 bases, with 16 bases between them. CDR3 bases: TGCGCCAGCAGCCCCTCGCCAGGGGTAGACACCATATATTTT. Translation gives CASSPSPGVDTIYF.

This clonotype showed up just a few times. The genes are TRBV27 and TRBJ1-5; D may be TRBD1 (5 bases). Germline V gene sequence: CDR1 MNHEY, CDR2 SMNVEV (reference sequence). The CDR3 extends over 13 amino acids. V lost 3 bases and J 6 bases, leaving 9 bases between the germline ends. CDR3 coding DNA: TGTGCCAGCAGTTTCCAGGGAACTCAGCCCCAGCATTTT. Translated: CASSFQGTQPQHF.